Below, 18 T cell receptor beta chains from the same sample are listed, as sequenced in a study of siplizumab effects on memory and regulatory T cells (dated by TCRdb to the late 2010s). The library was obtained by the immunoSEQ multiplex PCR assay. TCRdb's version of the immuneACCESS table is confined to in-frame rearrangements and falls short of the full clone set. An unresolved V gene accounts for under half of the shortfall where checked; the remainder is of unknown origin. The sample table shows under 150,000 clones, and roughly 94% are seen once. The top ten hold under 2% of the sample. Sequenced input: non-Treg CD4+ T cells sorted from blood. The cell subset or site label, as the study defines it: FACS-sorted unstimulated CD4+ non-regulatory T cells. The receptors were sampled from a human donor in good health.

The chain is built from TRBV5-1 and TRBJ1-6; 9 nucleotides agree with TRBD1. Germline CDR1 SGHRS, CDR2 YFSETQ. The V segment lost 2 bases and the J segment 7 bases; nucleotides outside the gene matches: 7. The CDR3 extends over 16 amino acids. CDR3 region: CASSLWTGDNNSPLHF. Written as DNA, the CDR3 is TGCGCCAGCAGCTTATGGACAGGGGACAACAATTCACCCCTCCACTTT. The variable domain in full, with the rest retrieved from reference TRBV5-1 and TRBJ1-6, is KAGVTQTPRYLIKTRGQQVTLSCSPISGHRSVSWYQQTPGQGLQFLFEYFSETQRNKGNFPGRFSGRQFSNSRSEMNVSTLELGDSALYLCASSLWTGDNNSPLHFGNGTRLTVT.

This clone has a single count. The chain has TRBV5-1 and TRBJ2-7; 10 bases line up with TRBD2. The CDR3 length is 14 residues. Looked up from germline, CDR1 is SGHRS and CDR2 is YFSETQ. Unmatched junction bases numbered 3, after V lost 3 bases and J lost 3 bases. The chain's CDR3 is CASSSGLADYEQYF. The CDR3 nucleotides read TGCGCCAGCAGCTCAGGACTAGCGGACTACGAGCAGTACTTC.

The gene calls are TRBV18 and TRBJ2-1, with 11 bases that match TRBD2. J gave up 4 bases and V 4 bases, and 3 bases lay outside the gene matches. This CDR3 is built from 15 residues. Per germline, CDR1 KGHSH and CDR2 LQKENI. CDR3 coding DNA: TGTGCCAGCTCACACACTAGCGGGGGATACAATGAGCAGTTCTTC. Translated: CASSHTSGGYNEQFF.

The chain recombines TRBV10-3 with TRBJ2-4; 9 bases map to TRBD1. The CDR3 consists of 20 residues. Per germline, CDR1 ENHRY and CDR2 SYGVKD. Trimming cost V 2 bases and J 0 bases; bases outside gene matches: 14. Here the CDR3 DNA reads TGTGCCATCAGTGAGCCCAGCTCGACAGGGGGATATAGAGCCAAAAACATTCAGTACTTC. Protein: CAISEPSSTGGYRAKNIQYF.

The CDR3 here is CASSPGGVREQYF. The CDR3 DNA follows: TGTGCCAGCTCACCTGGTGGAGTCCGCGAGCAGTACTTC. This sequence joins TRBV18 and TRBJ2-7; no definite D call. Germline CDR1 KGHSH, CDR2 LQKENI. V was clipped by 3 bases and J by 6 bases, with 12 bases between them. The CDR3 runs to 13 residues.

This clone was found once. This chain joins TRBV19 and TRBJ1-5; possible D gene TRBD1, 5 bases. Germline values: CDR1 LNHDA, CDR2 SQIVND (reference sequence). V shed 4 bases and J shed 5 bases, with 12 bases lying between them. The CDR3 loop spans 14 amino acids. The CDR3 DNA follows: TGTGCCAGTAGTACACAGGAGCTCCATCAGCCCCAGCATTTT. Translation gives CASSTQELHQPQHF.

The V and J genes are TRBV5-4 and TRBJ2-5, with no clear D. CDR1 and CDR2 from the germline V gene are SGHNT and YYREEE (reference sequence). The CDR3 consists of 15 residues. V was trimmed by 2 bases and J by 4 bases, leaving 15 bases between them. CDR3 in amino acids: CASSFRVGIGETQYF. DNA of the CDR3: TGTGCCAGCAGCTTCCGAGTGGGGATCGGAGAGACCCAGTACTTC.

The CDR3 is CASSLGTGLSYNEQFF. The CDR3 coding sequence is TGTGCCAGCAGTTTGGGTACAGGCCTCTCCTACAATGAGCAGTTCTTC. J is TRBJ2-1 and V is TRBV27, with TRBD1 as a possible D gene (5 bases). The V end was cut by 3 bases, the J end by 0 bases, with 12 bases between. Germline CDR1 MNHEY, CDR2 SMNVEV (reference sequence). The CDR3 runs 16 residues.

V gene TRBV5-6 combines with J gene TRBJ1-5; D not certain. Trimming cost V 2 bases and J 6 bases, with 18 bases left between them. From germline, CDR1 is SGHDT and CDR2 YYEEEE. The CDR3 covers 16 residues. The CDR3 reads CASSLRTVGLSQPQHF. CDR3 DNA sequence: TGTGCCAGCAGCTTACGCACGGTAGGATTATCTCAGCCCCAGCATTTT.

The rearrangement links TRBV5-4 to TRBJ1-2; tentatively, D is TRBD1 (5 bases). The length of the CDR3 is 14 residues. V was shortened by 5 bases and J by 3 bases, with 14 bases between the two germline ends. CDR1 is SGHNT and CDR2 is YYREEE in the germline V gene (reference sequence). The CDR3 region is CASSREGMHYGYTF. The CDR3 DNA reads TGTGCCAGCAGTAGAGAGGGGATGCACTATGGCTACACCTTC.

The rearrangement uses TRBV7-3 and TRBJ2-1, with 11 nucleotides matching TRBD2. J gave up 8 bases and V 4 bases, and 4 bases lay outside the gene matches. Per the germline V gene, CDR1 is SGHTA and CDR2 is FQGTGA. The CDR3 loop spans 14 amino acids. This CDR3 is CASSSTSGSDEQFF. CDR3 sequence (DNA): TGTGCCAGCAGCTCTACTAGCGGGAGCGATGAGCAGTTCTTC.

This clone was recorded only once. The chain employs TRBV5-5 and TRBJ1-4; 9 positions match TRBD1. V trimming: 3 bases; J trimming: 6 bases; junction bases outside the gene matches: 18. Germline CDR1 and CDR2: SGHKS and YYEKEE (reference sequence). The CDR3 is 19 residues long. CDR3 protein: CASSSPGQGPEGPYEKLFF. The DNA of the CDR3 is TGTGCCAGCAGCTCGCCGGGACAGGGTCCTGAGGGGCCCTATGAAAAACTGTTTTTT.

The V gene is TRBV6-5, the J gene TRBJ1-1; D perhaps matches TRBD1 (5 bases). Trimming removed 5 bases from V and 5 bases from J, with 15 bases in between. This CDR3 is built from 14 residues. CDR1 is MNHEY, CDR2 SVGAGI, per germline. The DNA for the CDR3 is TGTGCCAGCAGTCCCGGGACGCGACGGACTGAAGCTTTCTTT. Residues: CASSPGTRRTEAFF.

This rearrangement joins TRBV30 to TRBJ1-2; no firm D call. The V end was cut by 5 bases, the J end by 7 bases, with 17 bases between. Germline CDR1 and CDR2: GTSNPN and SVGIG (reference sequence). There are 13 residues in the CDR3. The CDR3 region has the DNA TGTGCCTGGGGACCGTCAGCCCCCTCTGGCTACACCTTC. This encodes CAWGPSAPSGYTF.

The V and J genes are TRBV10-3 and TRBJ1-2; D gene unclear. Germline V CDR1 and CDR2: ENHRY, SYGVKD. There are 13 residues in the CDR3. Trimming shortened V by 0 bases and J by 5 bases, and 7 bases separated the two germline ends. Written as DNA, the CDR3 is TGTGCCATCAGTGAGTCGTCCGATTATGGCTACACCTTC. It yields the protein CAISESSDYGYTF.

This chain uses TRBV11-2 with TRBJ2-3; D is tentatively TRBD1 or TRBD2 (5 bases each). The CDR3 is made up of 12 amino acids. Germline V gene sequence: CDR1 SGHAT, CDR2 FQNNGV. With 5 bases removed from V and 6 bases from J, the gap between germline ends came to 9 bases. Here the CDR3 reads CASSPWGDTQYF. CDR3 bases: TGTGCCAGCAGCCCGTGGGGGGATACGCAGTATTTT.

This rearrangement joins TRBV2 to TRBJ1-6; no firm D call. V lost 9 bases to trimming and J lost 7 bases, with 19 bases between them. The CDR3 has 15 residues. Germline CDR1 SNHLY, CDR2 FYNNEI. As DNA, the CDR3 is TGTGCCAGAGGAGAAAGAGGTGCCACCAATTCACCCCTCCACTTT. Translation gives CARGERGATNSPLHF.

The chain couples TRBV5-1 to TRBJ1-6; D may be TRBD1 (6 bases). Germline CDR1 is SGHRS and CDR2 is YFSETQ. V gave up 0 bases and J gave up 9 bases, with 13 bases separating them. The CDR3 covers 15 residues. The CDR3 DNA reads TGCGCCAGCAGCTTGGCTGGGGGCTTCGCTTCACCCCTCCACTTT. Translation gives CASSLAGGFASPLHF. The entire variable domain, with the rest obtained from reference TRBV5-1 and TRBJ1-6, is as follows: KAGVTQTPRYLIKTRGQQVTLSCSPISGHRSVSWYQQTPGQGLQFLFEYFSETQRNKGNFPGRFSGRQFSNSRSEMNVSTLELGDSALYLCASSLAGGFASPLHFGNGTRLTVT.